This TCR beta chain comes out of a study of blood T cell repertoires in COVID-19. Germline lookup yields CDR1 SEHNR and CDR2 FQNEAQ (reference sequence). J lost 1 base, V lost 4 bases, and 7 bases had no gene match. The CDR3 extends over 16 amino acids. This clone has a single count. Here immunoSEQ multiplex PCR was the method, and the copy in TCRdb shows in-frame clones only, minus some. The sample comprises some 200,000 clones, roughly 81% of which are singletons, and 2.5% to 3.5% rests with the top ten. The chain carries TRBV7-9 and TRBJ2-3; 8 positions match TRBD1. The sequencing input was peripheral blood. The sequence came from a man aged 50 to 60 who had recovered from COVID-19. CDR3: CASSSTGALGTDTQYF. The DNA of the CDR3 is TGTGCCAGCAGCTCGACAGGGGCATTAGGCACAGATACGCAGTATTTT. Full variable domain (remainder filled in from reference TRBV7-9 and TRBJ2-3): DTGVSQNPRHKITKRGQNVTFRCDPISEHNRLYWYRQTLGQGPEFLTYFQNEAQLEKSRLLSDRFSAERPKGSFSTLEIQRTEQGDSAMYLCASSSTGALGTDTQYFGPGTRLTVL.